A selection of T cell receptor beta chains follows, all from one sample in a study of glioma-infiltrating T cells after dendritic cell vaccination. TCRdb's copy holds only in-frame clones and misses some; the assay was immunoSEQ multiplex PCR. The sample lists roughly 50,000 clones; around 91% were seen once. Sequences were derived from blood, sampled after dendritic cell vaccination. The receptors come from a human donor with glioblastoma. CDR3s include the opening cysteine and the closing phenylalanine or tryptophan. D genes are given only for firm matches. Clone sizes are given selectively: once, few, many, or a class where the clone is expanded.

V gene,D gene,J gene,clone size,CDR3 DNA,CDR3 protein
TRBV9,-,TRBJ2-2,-,TGTGCCAGCAGCGCAAAAACAGGGCCCCAGGAGGCCGGGGAGCTGTTTTTT,CASSAKTGPQEAGELFF
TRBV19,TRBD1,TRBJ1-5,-,TGTGCCAGTAATATCGACTACAGGGGCTCTCGAAATCAGCCCCAGCATTTT,CASNIDYRGSRNQPQHF
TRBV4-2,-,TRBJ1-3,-,TGTGCCAGCAGCCAAGATCTAAGTTCAGGAAACACCATATATTTT,CASSQDLSSGNTIYF
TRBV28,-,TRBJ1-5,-,TGTGCCAGCAGTTTCACTCTGAGGAGCAATCAGCCCCAGCATTTT,CASSFTLRSNQPQHF
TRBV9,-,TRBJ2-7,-,TGTGCCAGCAGCCTTGAGGCTAGCCCTATCTACGAGCAGTACTTC,CASSLEASPIYEQYF
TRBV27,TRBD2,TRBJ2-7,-,TGTGCCAGCAAAACTAGCGGGAGATTCCACGAGCAGTACTTC,CASKTSGRFHEQYF
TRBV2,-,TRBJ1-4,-,TGTGCCAGCATGCCCGAACAAGTTGATATGGTTTTT,CASMPEQVDMVF
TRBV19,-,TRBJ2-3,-,TGTGCCAGTAGTACCCGCCCGACGGGGACGCAGTATTTT,CASSTRPTGTQYF
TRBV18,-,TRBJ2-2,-,TGTGCCAGCTCACCACCGGGGACAAACACCGGGGAGCTGTTTTTT,CASSPPGTNTGELFF
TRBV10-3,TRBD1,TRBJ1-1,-,TGTGCCATCACCTCGGACAGGGAGTCCACTGAAGCTTTCTTT,CAITSDRESTEAFF
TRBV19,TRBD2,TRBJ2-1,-,TGTGCCAGTAGGAGCCTAGCGGGAGGTTTGAGTGAGCAGTTCTTC,CASRSLAGGLSEQFF
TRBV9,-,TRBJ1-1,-,TGTGCCAGCAGCCCAAGGGGCAGGGCTAATACTGAAGCTTTCTTT,CASSPRGRANTEAFF
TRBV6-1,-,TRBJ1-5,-,TGTGCCAGCAGTCCTGGGCAGAATAGCAATCAGCCCCAGCATTTT,CASSPGQNSNQPQHF
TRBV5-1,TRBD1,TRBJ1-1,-,TGCGCCAGCAGTTTGACAGGGATAAACACTGAAGCTTTCTTT,CASSLTGINTEAFF
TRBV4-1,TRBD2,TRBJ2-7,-,TGCGCCAGCAGCCAAGAAGAGGGACTAGCGGAGCCGAGCTCCTACGAGCAGTACTTC,CASSQEEGLAEPSSYEQYF
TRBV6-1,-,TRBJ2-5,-,TGTGCCAGCAGAGTCCAGTACCAAGAGACCCAGTACTTC,CASRVQYQETQYF
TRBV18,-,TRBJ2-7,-,TGTGCCAGCTCACCATCAACAGGCCCGTCATACGAGCAGTACTTC,CASSPSTGPSYEQYF
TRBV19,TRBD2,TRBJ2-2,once,TGTGCCAGCCGAACTAGCGGGAGGGTATTCGGCGGGGAACTGTTTTTT,CASRTSGRVFGGELFF
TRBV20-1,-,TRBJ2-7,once,TGCAGTGCTTCTTACGAGCAGTACTTC,CSASYEQYF
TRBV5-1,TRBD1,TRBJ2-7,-,TGCGCCAGCAGCTTGGACTTACAGGGGGCGCATTCCGAGCAGTACTTC,CASSLDLQGAHSEQYF
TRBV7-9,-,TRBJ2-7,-,TGTGCCAGCAGGCACTATTCCTACGAGCAGTACTTC,CASRHYSYEQYF
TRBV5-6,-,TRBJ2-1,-,TGTGCCAGCAGCTTGGGGGACGGACAGGAGCAGTTCTTC,CASSLGDGQEQFF
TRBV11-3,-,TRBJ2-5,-,TGTGCCAGCAGCCTTGGACAGCAAGAGACCCAGTACTTC,CASSLGQQETQYF
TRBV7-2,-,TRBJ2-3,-,-,CASDPLRAGLATDTQYF
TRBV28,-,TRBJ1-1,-,TGTGCCAGCACCCAAGCTGTGGGGAGGACTGAAGCTTTCTTT,CASTQAVGRTEAFF
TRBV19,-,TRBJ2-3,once,TGTGCCAGTAGTATAGCTCGCAGCGGGAGCACAGATACGCAGTATTTT,CASSIARSGSTDTQYF
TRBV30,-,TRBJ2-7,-,TGTGCCTGGAGTTCCAAGCTGATGAGCGAGCAGTACTTC,CAWSSKLMSEQYF
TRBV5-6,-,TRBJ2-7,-,TGTGCCAGCAGCTTTTCCGGTTACGAGCAGTACTTC,CASSFSGYEQYF
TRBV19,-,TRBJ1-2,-,TGTGCCAGTAGCCCATATTGGGGGCAGGTCGCCTATGGCTACACCTTC,CASSPYWGQVAYGYTF
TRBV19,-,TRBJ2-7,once,TGTGCCAGTAGTATCGGCCGACATGTCGAGCAGTACTTC,CASSIGRHVEQYF
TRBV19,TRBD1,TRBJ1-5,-,TGTGCCAGTAGTATAGACAGGGGGCCGCTGCCCCAGCATTTT,CASSIDRGPLPQHF
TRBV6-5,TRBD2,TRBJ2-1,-,TGTGCCAGCAGAGGAAAGACTAGCGGCTACAATGAGCAGTTCTTC,CASRGKTSGYNEQFF
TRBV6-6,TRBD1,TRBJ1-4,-,TGTGCCAGCAGGGGACAGGCGGCGCGAGAAAAACTGTTTTTT,CASRGQAAREKLFF
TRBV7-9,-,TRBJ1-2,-,TGTGCCAGCAGCTTACTAACAGATAACTATGGCTACACCTTC,CASSLLTDNYGYTF
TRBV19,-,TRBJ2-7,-,TGTGCCAGTAGTCACACCCCGGACACCTACGAGCAGTACTTC,CASSHTPDTYEQYF
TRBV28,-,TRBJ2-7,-,TGTGCCAGCAGTTTATTTTCCGGCTCCTACGAGCAGTACTTC,CASSLFSGSYEQYF
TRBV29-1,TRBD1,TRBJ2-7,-,TGCAGCGTCAATACAGGGGGACACGAGCAGTACTTC,CSVNTGGHEQYF
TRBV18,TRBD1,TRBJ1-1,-,TGTGCCAGCTCGTCGGGACAGGGAGGCACTGAAGCTTTCTTT,CASSSGQGGTEAFF
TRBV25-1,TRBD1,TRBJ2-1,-,TGTGCCAGCGGCAGACAGGGTTTTACCTACAATGAGCAGTTCTTC,CASGRQGFTYNEQFF
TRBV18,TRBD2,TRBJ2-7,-,TGTGCCAGCTCAATCGGGACTAGCAACGAGCAGTACTTC,CASSIGTSNEQYF
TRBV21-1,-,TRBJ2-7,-,TGTGCCAGCAGCAAGACTAGCGGATCCTACGAGCAGTACTTC,CASSKTSGSYEQYF
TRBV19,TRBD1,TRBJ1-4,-,TGTGCCAGTACCCTACAAGGGACAGGGACCGAAAAACTGTTTTTT,CASTLQGTGTEKLFF
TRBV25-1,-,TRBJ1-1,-,TGTGCCAGCAGTGAATTCAAAAGGGGCGCAGGAACCACTGAAGCTTTCTTT,CASSEFKRGAGTTEAFF
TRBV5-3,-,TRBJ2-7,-,TGTGCCAGAAGCTTGTTAGAACCCTCCGTCCCCGGAGGAGCCTACGAGCAGTACTTC,CARSLLEPSVPGGAYEQYF
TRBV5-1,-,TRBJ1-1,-,TGCGCCAGCAGCGAAAAGGGTGGGGGGGCGCACAGAGCTTTCTTT,CASSEKGGGAHRAFF
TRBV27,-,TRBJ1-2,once,TGTGCCAGCAGTTCCACAGGTTTTTGGGGCTACACCTTC,CASSSTGFWGYTF
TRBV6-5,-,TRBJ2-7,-,TGTGCCAGCAGTTACACTCTCTACGAGCAGTACTTC,CASSYTLYEQYF
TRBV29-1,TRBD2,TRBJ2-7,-,TGCAGCGTTGTGGCTAGCGGCTACGAGCAGTACTTC,CSVVASGYEQYF
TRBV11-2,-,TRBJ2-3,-,TGTGCCAGCAGCCCGCGTTTTAAGATGACAGATACGCAGTATTTT,CASSPRFKMTDTQYF
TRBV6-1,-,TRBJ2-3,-,TGTGCCAGCAGTGAAATCCGCAGGTCCTTCACAGATACGCAGTATTTT,CASSEIRRSFTDTQYF
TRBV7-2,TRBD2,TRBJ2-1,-,TGTGCCAGCAGCTCGGGGGGGGAGGGCGGCTTCTTC,CASSSGGEGGFF
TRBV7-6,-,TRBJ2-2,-,TGTGCCAGCAGCTTAGGAGCCGGGGAGCTGTTTTTT,CASSLGAGELFF
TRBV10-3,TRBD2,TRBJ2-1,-,TGTGCCATCAGTGAGGGACTAGCGGTCTACAATGAGCAGTTCTTC,CAISEGLAVYNEQFF
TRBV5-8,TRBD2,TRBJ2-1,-,TGTGCCAGCAGCTTCAGCGGGGGGAGCTGGGAGCAGTTCTTC,CASSFSGGSWEQFF